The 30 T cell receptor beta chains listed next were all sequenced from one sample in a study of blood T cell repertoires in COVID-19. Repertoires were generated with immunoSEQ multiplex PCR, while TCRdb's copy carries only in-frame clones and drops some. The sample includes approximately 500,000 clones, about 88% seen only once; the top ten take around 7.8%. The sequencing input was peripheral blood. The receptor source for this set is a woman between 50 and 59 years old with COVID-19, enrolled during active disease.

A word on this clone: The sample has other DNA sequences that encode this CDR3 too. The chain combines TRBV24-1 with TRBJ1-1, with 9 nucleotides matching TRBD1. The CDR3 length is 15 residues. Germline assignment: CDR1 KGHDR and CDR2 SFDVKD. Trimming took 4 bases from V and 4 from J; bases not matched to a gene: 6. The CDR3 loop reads CATSDPGQGGTEAFF. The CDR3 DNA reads TGTGCCACCAGTGACCCGGGACAGGGCGGCACTGAAGCTTTCTTT.

CDR3 sequence: CASRDGQSTDTQYF. In DNA form, the CDR3 reads TGTGCCAGCAGGGACGGACAGAGCACAGATACGCAGTATTTT. V is TRBV27 and J is TRBJ2-3; tentative D call: TRBD1 (6 bases). CDR3 length: 14 residues. The V end lost 6 bases, the J end lost 0 bases, and 10 bases lay between the germline ends. Germline V gives CDR1 MNHEY, CDR2 SMNVEV (reference sequence).

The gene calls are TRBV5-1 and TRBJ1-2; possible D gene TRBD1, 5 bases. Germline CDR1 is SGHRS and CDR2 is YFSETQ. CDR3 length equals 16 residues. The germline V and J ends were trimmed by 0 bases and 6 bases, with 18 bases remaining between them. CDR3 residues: CASSLEGTQNRHGYTF. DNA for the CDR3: TGCGCCAGCAGCTTGGAGGGGACTCAAAATAGGCATGGCTACACCTTC.

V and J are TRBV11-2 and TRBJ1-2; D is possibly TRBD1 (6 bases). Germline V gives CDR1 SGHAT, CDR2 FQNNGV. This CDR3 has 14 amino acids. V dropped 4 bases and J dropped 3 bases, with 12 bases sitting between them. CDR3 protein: CASSSRTVHYGYTF. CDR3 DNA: TGTGCCAGCAGCTCCCGGACAGTCCACTATGGCTACACCTTC.

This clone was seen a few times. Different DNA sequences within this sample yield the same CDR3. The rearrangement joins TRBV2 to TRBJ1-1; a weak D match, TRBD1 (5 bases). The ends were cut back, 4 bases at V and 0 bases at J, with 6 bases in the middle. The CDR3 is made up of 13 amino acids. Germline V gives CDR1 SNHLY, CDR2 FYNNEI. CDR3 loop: CASSGQLNTEAFF. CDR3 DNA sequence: TGTGCCAGCAGTGGACAGCTGAACACTGAAGCTTTCTTT.

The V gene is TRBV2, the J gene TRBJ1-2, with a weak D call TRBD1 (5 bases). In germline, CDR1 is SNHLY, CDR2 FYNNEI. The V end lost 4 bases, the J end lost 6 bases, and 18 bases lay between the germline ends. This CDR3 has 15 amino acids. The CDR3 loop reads CASSVVVGQGNGYTF. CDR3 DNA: TGTGCCAGCAGTGTAGTTGTAGGGCAGGGAAATGGCTACACCTTC.

The chain's CDR3 is CASARDSGSTEAFF. The CDR3 nucleotides read TGTGCCAGCGCCCGGGACTCGGGGAGCACTGAAGCTTTCTTT. V is TRBV2 and J is TRBJ1-1; TRBD1 is a possible D gene (5 bases). CDR3 size: 14 residues. Germline V lookup: CDR1 SNHLY, CDR2 FYNNEI. V was pared by 8 bases and J by 4 bases, with 17 bases between.

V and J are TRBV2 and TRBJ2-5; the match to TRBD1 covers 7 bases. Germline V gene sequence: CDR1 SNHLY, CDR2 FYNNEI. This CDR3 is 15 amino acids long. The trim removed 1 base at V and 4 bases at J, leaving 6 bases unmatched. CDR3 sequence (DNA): TGTGCCAGCAGTGAAGACAGACAGGGTGGAGAGACCCAGTACTTC. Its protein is CASSEDRQGGETQYF.

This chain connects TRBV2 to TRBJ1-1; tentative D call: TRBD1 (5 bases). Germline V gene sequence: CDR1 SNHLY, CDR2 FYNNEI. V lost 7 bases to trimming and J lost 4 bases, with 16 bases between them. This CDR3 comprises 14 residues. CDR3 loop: CASTTTEHGTEAFF. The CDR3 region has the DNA TGTGCCAGCACCACGACAGAGCACGGCACTGAAGCTTTCTTT.

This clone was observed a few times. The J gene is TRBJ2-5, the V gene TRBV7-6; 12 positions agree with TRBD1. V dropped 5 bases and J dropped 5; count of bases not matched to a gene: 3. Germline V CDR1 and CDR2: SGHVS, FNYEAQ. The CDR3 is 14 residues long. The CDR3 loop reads CASSRDRGLETQYF. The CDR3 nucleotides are TGTGCCAGCAGCCGGGACAGGGGGCTGGAGACCCAGTACTTC.

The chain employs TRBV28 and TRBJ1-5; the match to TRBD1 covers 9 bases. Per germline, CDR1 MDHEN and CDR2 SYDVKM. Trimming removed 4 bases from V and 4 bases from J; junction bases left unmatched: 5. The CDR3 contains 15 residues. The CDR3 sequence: CASSWGTGKNQPQHF. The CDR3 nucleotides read TGTGCCAGCAGTTGGGGGACAGGGAAGAATCAGCCCCAGCATTTT.

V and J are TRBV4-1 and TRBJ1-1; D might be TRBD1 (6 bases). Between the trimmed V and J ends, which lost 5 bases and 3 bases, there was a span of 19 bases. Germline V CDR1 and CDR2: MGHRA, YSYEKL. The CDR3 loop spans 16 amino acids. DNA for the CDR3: TGCGCCAGCAGCTCCGGACGGGCGAGGGGGTACACTGAAGCTTTCTTT. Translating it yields CASSSGRARGYTEAFF.

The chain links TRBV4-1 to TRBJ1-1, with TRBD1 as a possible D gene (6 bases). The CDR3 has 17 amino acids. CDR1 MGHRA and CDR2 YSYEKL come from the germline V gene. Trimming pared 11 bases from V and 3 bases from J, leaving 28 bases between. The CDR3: CASRGGGRPRPDTEAFF. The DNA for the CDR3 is TGCGCCTCACGGGGCGGGGGGCGGCCGAGGCCTGACACTGAAGCTTTCTTT.

CDR3 sequence: CAWSPDRDRDNSPLHF. DNA of the CDR3: TGTGCCTGGAGTCCTGACCGGGACAGGGATAATTCACCCCTCCACTTT. The chain has TRBV30 and TRBJ1-6; 9 bases line up with TRBD1. V was clipped by 2 bases and J by 5 bases; unmatched bases: 7. CDR1 GTSNPN and CDR2 SVGIG come from the germline V gene (reference sequence). This CDR3 is 16 amino acids long.

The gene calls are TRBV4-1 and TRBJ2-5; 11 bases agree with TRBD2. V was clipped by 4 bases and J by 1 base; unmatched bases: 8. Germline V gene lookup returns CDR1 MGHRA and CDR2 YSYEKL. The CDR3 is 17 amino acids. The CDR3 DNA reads TGCGCCAGCAGCCTCCGTCTAGCGGGGGGCCGCCAAGAGACCCAGTACTTC. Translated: CASSLRLAGGRQETQYF.

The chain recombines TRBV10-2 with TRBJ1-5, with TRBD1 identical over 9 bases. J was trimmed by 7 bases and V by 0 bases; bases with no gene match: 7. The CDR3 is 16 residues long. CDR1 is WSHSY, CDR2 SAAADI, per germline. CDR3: CASSESNRGHGQPQHF. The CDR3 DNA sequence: TGCGCCAGCAGTGAGTCGAACAGGGGGCACGGACAGCCCCAGCATTTT.

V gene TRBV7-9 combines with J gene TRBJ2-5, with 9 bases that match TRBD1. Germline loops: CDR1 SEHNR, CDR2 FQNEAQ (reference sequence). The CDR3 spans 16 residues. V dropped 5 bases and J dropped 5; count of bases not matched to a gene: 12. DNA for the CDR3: TGTGCCAGCAGCCGCCGTGACAGGGGGATCTTGGAGACCCAGTACTTC. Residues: CASSRRDRGILETQYF.

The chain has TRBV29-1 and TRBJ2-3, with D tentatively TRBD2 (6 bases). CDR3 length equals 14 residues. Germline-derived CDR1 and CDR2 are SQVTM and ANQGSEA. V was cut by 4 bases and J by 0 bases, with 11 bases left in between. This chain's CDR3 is CSVGGLVSTDTQYF. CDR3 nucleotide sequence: TGCAGCGTTGGGGGACTCGTAAGCACAGATACGCAGTATTTT.

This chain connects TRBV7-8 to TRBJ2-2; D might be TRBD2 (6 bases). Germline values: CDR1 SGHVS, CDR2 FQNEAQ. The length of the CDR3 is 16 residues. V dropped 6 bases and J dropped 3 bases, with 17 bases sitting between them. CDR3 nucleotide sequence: TGTGCCAGCAGTTGGGGCCGGGGGTCGGACACCGGGGAGCTGTTTTTT. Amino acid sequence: CASSWGRGSDTGELFF.

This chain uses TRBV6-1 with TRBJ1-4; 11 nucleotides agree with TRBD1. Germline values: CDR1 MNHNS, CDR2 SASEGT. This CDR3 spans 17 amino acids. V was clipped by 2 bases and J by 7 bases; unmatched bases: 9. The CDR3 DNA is TGTGCCAGCAGTGAATGGGGACAGGGGGATTGGGGTGAAAAACTGTTTTTT. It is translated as CASSEWGQGDWGEKLFF.

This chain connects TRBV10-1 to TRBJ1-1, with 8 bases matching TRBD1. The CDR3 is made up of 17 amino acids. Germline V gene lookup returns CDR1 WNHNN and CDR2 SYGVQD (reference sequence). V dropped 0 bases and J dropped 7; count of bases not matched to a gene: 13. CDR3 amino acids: CASSESTGQGAGGEAFF. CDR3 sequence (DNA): TGCGCCAGCAGTGAGTCAACCGGGCAGGGGGCCGGGGGTGAAGCTTTCTTT.

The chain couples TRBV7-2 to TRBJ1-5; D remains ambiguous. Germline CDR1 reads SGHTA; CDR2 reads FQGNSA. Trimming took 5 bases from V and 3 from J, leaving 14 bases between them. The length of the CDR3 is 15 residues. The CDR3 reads CASSLQSFINQPQHF. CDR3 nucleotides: TGTGCCAGCAGCCTACAGTCTTTTATCAATCAGCCCCAGCATTTT.

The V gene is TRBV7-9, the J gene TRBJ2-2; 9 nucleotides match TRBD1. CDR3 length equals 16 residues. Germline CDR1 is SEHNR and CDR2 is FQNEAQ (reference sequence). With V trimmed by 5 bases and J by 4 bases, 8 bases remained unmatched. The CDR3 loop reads CASSLGTGGGTGELFF. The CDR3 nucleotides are TGTGCCAGCAGCCTAGGCACAGGGGGCGGCACCGGGGAGCTGTTTTTT.

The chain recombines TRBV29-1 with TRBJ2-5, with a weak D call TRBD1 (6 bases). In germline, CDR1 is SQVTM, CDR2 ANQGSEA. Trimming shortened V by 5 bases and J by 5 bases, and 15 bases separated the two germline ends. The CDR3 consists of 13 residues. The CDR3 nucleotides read TGCAGCGTTAACAGGGTGGGGCGGGAGACCCAGTACTTC. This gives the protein CSVNRVGRETQYF.

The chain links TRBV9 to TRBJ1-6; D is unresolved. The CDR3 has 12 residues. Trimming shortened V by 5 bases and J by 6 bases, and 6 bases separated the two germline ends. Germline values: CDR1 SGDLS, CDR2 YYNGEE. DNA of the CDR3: TGTGCCAGCAGGGCGGCTAATTCACCCCTCCACTTT. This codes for CASRAANSPLHF. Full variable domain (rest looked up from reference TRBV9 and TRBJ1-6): DSGVTQTPKHLITATGQRVTLRCSPRSGDLSVYWYQQSLDQGLQFLIQYYNGEERAKGNILERFSAQQFPDLHSELNLSSLELGDSALYFCASRAANSPLHFGNGTRLTVT.

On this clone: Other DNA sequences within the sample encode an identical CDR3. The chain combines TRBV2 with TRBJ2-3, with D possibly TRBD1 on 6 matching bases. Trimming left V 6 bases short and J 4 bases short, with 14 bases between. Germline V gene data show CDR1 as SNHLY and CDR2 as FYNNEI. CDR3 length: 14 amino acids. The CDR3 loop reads CASRVSRGADTQYF. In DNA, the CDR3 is TGTGCCAGCAGGGTATCCAGGGGAGCAGATACGCAGTATTTT.

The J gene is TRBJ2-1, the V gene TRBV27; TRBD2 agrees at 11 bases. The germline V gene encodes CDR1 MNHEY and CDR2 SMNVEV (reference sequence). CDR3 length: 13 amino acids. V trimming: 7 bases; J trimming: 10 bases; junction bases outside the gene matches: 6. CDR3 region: CASTVAGGQEQFF. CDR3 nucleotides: TGTGCCAGCACCGTAGCGGGGGGGCAAGAGCAGTTCTTC.

Here the CDR3 reads CAISGQEGNTIYF. CDR3 DNA: TGTGCCATCAGTGGACAGGAGGGAAACACCATATATTTT. The chain couples TRBV10-3 to TRBJ1-3, with D tentatively TRBD1 (6 bases). V was clipped by 4 bases and J by 4 bases, with 8 bases between them. The CDR3 contains 13 residues. Germline CDR1 is ENHRY and CDR2 is SYGVKD.

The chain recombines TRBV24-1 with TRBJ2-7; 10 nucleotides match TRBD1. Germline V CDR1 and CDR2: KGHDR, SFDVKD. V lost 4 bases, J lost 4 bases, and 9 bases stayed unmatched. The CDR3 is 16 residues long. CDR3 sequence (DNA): TGTGCCACCAGTGACCGTATACCGGGACAGGGGTACGAGCAGTACTTC. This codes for CATSDRIPGQGYEQYF.

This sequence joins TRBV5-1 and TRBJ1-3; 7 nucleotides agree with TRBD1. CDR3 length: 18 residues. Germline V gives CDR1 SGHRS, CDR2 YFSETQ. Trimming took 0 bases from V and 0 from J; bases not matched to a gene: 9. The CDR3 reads CASSLGGVGGLSGNTIYF. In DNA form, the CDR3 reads TGCGCCAGCAGCTTGGGCGGGGTAGGGGGCCTCTCTGGAAACACCATATATTTT.